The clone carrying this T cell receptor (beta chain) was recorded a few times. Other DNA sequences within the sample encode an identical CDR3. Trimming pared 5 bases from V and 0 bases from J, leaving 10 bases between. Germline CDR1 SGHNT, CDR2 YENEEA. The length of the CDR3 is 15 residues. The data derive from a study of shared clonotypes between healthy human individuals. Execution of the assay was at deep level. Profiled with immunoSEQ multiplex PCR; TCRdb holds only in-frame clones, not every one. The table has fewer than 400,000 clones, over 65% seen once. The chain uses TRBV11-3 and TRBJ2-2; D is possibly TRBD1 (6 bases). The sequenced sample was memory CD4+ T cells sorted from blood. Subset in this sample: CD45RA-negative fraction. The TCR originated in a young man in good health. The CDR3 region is CASSRGQTNTGELFF. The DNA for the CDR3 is TGTGCCAGCAGCCGCGGACAGACGAACACCGGGGAGCTGTTTTTT.